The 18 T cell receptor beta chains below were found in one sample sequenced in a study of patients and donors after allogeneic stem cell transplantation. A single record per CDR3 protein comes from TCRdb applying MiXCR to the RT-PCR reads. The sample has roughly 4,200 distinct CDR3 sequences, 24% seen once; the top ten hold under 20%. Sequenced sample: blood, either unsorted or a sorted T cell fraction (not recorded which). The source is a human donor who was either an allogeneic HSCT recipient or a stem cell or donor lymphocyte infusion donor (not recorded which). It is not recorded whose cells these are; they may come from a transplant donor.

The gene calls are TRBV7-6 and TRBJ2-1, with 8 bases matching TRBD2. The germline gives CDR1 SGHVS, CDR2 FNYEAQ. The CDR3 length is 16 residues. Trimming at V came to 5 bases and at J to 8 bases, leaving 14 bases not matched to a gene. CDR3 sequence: CASSGPREGLSYEQFF. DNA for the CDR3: TGTGCCAGCAGCGGACCCCGGGAGGGCCTGTCGTATGAGCAGTTCTTC.

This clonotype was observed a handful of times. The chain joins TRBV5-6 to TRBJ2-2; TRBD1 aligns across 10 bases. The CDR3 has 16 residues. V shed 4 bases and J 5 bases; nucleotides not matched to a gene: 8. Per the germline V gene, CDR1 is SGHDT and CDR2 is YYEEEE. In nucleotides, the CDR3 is TGTGCCAGCAGCAGGGTGGGGACAGGGGTGACCGGGGAGCTGTTTTTT. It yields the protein CASSRVGTGVTGELFF.

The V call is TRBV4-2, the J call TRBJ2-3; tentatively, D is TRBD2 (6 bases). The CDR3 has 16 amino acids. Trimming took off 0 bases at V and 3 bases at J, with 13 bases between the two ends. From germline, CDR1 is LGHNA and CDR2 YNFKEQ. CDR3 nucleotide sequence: TGTGCCAGCAGCCAAGAAGATAGCGGCGGAACAGATACGCAGTATTTT. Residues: CASSQEDSGGTDTQYF.

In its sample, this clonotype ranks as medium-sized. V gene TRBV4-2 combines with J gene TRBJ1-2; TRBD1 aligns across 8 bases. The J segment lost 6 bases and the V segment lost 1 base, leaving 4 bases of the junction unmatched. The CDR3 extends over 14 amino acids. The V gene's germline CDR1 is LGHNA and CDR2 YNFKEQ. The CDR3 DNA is TGTGCCAGCAGCCAAGGGCAGGGGGCGAATGGCTACACCTTC. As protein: CASSQGQGANGYTF.

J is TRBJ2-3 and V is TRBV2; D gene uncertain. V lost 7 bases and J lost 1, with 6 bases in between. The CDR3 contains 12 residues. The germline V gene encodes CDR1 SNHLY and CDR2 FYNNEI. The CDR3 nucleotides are TGTGCCAGCACCCAGGGCACAGATACGCAGTATTTT. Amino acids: CASTQGTDTQYF.

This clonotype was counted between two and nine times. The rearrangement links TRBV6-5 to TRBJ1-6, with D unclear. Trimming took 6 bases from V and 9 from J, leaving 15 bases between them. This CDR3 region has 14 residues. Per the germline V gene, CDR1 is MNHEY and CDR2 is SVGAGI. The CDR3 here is CASRPATFGSPLHF. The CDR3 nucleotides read TGTGCCAGCAGGCCAGCTACCTTTGGTTCACCCCTCCACTTT.

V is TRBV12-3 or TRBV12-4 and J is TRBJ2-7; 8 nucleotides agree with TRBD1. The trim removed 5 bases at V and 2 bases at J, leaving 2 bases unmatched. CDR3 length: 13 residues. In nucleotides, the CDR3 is TGTGCCAGCAGTAAGGACAGGGCCTACGAGCAGTACTTC. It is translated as CASSKDRAYEQYF.

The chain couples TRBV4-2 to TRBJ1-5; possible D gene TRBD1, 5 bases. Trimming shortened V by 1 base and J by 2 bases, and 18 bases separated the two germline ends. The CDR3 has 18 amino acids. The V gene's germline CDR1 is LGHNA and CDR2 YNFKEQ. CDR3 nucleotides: TGTGCCAGCAGCCAAGTAATTGGGGGAGGGGCGGGCAATCAGCCCCAGCATTTT. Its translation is CASSQVIGGGAGNQPQHF.

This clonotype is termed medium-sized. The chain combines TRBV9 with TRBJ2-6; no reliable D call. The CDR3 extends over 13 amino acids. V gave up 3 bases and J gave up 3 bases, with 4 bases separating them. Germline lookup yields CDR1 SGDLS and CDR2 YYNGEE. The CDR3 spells CASSASGANVLTF. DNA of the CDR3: TGTGCCAGCAGCGCGAGTGGGGCCAACGTCCTGACTTTC.

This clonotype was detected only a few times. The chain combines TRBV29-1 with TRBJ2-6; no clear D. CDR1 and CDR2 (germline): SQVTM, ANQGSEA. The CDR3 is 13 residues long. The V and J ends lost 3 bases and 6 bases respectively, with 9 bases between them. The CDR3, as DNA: TGCAGCGTTGAGCGGCAGCAGGCCAACGTCCTGACTTTC. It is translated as CSVERQQANVLTF.

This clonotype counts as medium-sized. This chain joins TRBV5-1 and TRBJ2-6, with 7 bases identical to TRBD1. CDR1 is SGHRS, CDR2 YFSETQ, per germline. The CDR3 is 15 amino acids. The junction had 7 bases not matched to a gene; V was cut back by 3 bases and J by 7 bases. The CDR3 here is CASSYGQERANVLTF. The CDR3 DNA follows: TGCGCCAGCAGCTACGGACAGGAAAGAGCCAACGTCCTGACTTTC.

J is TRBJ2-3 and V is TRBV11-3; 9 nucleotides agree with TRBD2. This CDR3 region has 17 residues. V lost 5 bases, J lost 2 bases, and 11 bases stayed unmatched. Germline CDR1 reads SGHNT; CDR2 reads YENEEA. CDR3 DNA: TGTGCCAGCAGCCCCCTCGTGGCGGGGGGGCCCACAGATACGCAGTATTTT. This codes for CASSPLVAGGPTDTQYF.

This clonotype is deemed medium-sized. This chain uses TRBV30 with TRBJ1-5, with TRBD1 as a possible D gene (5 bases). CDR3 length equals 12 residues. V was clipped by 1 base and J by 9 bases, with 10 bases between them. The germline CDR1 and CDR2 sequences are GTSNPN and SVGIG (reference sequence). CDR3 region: CAWSASRGPQHF. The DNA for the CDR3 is TGTGCCTGGAGTGCCTCGAGGGGGCCCCAGCATTTT.

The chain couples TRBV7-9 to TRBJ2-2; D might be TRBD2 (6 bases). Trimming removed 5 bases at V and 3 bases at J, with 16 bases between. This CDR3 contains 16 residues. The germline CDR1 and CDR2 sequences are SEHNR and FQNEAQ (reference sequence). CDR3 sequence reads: CASSPPGSGYTGELFF. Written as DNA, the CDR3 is TGTGCCAGCAGCCCCCCGGGTAGCGGATACACCGGGGAGCTGTTTTTT.

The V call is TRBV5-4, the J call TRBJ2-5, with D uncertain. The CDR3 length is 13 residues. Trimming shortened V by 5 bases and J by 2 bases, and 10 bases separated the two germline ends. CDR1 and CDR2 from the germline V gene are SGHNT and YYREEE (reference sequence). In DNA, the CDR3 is TGTGCCAGCAGTAGGGATTTTCAAGAGACCCAGTACTTC. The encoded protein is CASSRDFQETQYF.

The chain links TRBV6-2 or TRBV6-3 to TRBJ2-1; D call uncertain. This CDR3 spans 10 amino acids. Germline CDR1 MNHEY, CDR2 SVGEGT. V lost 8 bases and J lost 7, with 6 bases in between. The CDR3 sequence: CASPLNEQFF. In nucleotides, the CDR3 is TGTGCCAGCCCGTTGAATGAGCAGTTCTTC.

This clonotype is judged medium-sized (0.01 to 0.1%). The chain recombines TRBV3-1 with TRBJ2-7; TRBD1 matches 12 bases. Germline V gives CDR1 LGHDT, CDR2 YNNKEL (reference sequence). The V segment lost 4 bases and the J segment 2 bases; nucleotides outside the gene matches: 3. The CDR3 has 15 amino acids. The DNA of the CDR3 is TGTGCCAGCAGCCCAGGGACAGGGGGCACCTACGAGCAGTACTTC. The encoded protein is CASSPGTGGTYEQYF.

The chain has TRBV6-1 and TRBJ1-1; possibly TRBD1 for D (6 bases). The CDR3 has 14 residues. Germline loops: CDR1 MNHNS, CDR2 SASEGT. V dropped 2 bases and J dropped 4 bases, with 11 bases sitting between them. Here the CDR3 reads CASSELVQGTEAFF. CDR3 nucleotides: TGTGCCAGCAGTGAATTAGTACAGGGCACTGAAGCTTTCTTT.